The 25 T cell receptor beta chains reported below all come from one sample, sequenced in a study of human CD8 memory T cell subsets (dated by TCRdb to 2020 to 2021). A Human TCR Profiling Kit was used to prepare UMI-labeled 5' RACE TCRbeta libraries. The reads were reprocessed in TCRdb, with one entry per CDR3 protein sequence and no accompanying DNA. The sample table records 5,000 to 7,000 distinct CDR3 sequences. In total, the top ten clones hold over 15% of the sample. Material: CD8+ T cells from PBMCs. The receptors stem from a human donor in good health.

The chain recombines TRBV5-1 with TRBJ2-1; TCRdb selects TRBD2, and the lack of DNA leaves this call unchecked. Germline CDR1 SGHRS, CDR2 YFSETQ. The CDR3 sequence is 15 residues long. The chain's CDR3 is CASSVTSGGTNEQFF. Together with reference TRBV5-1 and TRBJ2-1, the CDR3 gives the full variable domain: KAGVTQTPRYLIKTRGQQVTLSCSPISGHRSVSWYQQTPGQGLQFLFEYFSETQRNKGNFPGRFSGRQFSNSRSEMNVSTLELGDSALYLCASSVTSGGTNEQFFGPGTRLTVL.

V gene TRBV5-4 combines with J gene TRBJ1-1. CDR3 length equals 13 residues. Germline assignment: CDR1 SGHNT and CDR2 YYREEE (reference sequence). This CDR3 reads CASSLSLNTEAFF.

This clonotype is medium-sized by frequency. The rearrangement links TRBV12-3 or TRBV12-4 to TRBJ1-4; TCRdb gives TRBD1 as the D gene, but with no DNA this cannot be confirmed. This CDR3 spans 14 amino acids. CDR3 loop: CASTQEGSREKLFF.

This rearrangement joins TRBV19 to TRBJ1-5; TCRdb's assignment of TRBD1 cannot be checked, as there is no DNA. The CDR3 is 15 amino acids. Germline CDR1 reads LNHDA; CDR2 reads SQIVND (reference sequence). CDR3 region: CASSTRDSGNQPQHF.

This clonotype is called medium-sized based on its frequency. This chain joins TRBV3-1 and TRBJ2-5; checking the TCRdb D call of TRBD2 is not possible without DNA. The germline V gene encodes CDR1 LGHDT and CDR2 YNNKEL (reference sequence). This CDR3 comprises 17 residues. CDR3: CASSHIGTSGGAETQYF.

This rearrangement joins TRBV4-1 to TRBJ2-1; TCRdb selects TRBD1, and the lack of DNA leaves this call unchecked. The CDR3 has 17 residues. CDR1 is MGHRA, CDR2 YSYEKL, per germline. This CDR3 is CASSHFPGQGASNEQFF.

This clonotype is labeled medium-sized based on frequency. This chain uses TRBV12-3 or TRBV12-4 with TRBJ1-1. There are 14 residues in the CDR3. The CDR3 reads CASSLYLSNTEAFF.

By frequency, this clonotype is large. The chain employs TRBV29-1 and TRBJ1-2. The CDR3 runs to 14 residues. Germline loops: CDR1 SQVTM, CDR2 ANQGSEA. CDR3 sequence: CSVEDLNRVYGYTF.

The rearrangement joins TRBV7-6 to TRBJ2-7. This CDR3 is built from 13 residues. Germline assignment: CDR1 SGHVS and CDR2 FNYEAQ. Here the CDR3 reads CASSPSGAYEQYF.

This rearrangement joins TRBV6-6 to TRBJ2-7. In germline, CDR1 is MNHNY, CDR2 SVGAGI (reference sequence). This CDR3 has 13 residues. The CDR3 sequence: CASSYSDSYEQYF.

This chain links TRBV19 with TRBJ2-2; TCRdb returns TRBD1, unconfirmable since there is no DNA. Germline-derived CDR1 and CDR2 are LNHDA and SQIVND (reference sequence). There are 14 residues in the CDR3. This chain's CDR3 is CASTQTGPTGELFF. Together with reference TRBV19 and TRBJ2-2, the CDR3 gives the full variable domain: DGGITQSPKYLFRKEGQNVTLSCEQNLNHDAMYWYRQDPGQGLRLIYYSQIVNDFQKGDIAEGYSVSREKKESFPLTVTSAQKNPTAFYLCASTQTGPTGELFFGEGSRLTVL.

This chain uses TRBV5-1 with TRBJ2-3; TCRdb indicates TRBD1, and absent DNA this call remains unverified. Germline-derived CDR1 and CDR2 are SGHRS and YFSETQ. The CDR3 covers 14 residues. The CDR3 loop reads CASSSSIRGGTQYF. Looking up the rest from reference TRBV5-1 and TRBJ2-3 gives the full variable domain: KAGVTQTPRYLIKTRGQQVTLSCSPISGHRSVSWYQQTPGQGLQFLFEYFSETQRNKGNFPGRFSGRQFSNSRSEMNVSTLELGDSALYLCASSSSIRGGTQYFGPGTRLTVL.

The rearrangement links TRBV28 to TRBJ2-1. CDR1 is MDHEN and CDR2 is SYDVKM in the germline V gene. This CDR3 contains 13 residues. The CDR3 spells CASSLGVSNEQFF.

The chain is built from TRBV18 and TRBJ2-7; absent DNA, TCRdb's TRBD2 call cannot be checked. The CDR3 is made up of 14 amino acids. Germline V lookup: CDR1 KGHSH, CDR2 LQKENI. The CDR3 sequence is CASSFSGNIHEQYF.

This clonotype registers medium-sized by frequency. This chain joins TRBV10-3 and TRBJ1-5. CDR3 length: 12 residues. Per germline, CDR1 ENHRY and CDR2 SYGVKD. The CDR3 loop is CAIQDSNQPQHF.

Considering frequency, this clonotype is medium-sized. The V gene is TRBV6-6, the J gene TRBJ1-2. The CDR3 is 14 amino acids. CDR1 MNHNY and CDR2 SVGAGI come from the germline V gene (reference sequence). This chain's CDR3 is CASSYSPGRDGYTF.

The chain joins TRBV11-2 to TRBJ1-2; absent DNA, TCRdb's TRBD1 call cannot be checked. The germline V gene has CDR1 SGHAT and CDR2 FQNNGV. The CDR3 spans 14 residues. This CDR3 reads CASSLGDRPYGYTF.

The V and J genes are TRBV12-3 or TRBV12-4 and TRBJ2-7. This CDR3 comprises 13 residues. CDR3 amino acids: CASSLGRTVEQYF.

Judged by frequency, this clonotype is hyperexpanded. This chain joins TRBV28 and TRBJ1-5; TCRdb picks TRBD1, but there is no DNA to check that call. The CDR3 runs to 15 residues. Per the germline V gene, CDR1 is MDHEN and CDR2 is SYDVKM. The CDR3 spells CASSAQGGGNQPQHF. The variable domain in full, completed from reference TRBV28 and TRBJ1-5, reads DVKVTQSSRYLVKRTGEKVFLECVQDMDHENMFWYRQDPGLGLRLIYFSYDVKMKEKGDIPEGYSVSREKKERFSLILESASTNQTSMYLCASSAQGGGNQPQHFGDGTRLSIL.

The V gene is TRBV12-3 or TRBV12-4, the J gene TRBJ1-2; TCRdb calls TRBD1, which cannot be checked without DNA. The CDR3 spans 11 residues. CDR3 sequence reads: CASSLRGGYTF.

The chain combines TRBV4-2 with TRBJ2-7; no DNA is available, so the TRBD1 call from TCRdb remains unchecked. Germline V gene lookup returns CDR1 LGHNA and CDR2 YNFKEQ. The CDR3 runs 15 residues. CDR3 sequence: CASSQGQGPSWEQYF.

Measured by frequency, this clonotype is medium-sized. CDR3 sequence: CSARDAGQGTYEQYF. The V gene is TRBV20-1, the J gene TRBJ2-7; TCRdb designates TRBD1, a call that cannot be tested without DNA. CDR1 is DFQATT, CDR2 SNEGSKA, per germline (reference sequence). This CDR3 is built from 15 residues.

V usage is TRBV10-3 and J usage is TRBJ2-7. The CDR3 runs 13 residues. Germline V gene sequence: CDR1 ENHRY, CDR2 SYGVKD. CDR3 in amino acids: CAISDGSIYEQYF.

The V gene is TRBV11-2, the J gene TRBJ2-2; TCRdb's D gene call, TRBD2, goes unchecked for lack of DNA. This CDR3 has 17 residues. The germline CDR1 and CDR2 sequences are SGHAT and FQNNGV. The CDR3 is CASSFSAGGPNTGELFF.

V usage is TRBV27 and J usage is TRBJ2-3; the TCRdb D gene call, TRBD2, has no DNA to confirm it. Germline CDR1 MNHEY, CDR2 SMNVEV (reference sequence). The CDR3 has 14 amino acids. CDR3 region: CASSSGAQIETQYF.